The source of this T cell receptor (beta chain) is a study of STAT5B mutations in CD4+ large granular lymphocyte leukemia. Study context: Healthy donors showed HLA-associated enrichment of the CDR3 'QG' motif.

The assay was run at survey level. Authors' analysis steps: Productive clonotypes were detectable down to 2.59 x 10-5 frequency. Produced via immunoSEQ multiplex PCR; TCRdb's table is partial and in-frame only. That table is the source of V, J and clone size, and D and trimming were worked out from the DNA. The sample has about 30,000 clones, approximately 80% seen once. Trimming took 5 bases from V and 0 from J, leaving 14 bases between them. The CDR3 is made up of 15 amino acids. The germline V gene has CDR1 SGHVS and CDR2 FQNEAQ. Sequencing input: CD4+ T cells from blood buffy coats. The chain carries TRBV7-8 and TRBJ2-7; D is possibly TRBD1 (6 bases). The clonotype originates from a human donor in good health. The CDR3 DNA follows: TGTGCCAGCAGCGCTCGAGAGGGGGACTCCTACGAGCAGTACTTC. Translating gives CASSAREGDSYEQYF.